This record concerns one T cell receptor beta chain sequence. This record belongs to a study of control samples from healthy donors and cancer patients. The data were produced by immunoSEQ multiplex PCR, yet TCRdb's version contains in-frame clones alone and is incomplete. The data contain 180,000 or so clones, around 93% of them singletons. The sample was blood. The source is a woman aged 60-70 years in good health.

DNA of the CDR3: TGTGCCAGCTCCCCTCGGGGGGTTATGAACACTGAAGCTTTCTTT. Translation gives CASSPRGVMNTEAFF. The chain carries TRBV9 and TRBJ1-1; maybe TRBD1 (5 bases). Germline V lookup: CDR1 SGDLS, CDR2 YYNGEE. The CDR3 is made up of 15 amino acids. Trimming pared 7 bases from V and 0 bases from J, leaving 16 bases between.